Given below is one T cell receptor beta chain in context. Its antigen is undetermined. The data were obtained in a study of cytomegalovirus exposure and HLA in healthy donors. The donors were healthy bone marrow donors. The PCR ran on 60 Vbeta and 13 Jbeta primers. The assay was immunoSEQ multiplex PCR, and TCRdb's table has in-frame clones only and misses some. Here the sample spans about 50,000 clones, around 80% being singletons. Study-wide findings and caveats: A later analysis linked more than 15,000 TCR beta sequences to HLA alleles at 0.05 false discovery rate. In a later analysis, TCR beta V- and J-gene trimming was associated with a missense DCLRE1C variant.

The clonotype was recovered from a boy younger than 18 in good health and CMV-seropositive. Sequencing was carried out using PBMCs.

CDR3 sequence reads: CASRRYNTIYF. Here the CDR3 DNA reads TGCGCCAGCAGACGCTACAACACCATATATTTT. This chain connects TRBV5-1 to TRBJ1-3; D is undetermined. CDR3 length: 11 residues. V was shortened by 5 bases and J by 7 bases, with 7 bases between the two germline ends. Germline V gives CDR1 SGHRS, CDR2 YFSETQ. The full variable domain, completed using reference TRBV5-1 and TRBJ1-3, is KAGVTQTPRYLIKTRGQQVTLSCSPISGHRSVSWYQQTPGQGLQFLFEYFSETQRNKGNFPGRFSGRQFSNSRSEMNVSTLELGDSALYLCASRRYNTIYFGEGSWLTVV.